This TCR beta chain was recovered during a study of blood T cell repertoires in COVID-19. The trim removed 2 bases at V and 6 bases at J, leaving 11 bases unmatched. The germline gives CDR1 SGHRS, CDR2 YFSETQ. This CDR3 is 16 amino acids long. Sequenced by immunoSEQ multiplex PCR; TCRdb stores in-frame clones only, minus some. Of roughly 190,000 clones listed, roughly 80% are singletons. The sample taken for sequencing was peripheral blood. The genes are TRBV5-1 and TRBJ2-3, with 8 nucleotides matching TRBD1. This receptor was identified in a woman in her forties or fifties with acute or convalescent COVID-19. CDR3 sequence: CASSFYDRGSLDTQYF. In DNA form, the CDR3 reads TGCGCCAGCAGCTTCTATGACAGGGGAAGTTTGGATACGCAGTATTTT.